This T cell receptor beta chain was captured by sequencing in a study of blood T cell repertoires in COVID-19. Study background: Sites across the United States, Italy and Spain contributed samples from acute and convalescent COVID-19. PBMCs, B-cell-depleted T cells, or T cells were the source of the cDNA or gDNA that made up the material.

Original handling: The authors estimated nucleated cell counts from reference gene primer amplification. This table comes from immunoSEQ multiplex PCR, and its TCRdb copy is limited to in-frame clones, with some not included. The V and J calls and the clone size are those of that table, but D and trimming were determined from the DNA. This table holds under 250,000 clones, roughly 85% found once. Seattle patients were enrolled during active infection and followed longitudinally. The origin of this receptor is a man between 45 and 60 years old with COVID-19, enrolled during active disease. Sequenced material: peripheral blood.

Here the CDR3 reads CAWSVSRRGRDGYTF. The DNA for the CDR3 is TGTGCCTGGAGTGTATCCCGCAGGGGGCGGGATGGCTACACCTTC. The chain carries TRBV30 and TRBJ1-2, with 8 positions matching TRBD1. The trim removed 0 bases at V and 6 bases at J, leaving 9 bases unmatched. CDR3 size: 15 residues. From germline, CDR1 is GTSNPN and CDR2 SVGIG (reference sequence).